What follows describes a single T cell receptor (beta chain). It has no known antigen specificity. It has no much larger one-base neighbor in the sample; base qualities were not kept. The CDR3, from cysteine to phenylalanine, totals 13 residues. Just CDR3 DNA is preserved here, 39 bases in frame from base 1. For CDR1 and CDR2, the germline V gene lists SGDLS and YYNGEE. V and J lose 0 bases and 9 bases, and a span of 10 bases separates them. This sample is drawn from a study of immune evolution from preneoplasia to lung adenocarcinoma (dated by TCRdb to 2020 to 2022). For the study in its entirety: HLA loss of heterozygosity was found in about 6.7% of AIS, around 15% of MIA and roughly 31% of ADC lesions, and in no AAH lesions. The study profiled immune contexture across lung adenocarcinoma precursors and invasive adenocarcinoma using immune gene expression, TCR sequencing and multiplex immunofluorescence. Resected precursor lesions (AAH, AIS, MIA) and invasive adenocarcinomas were compared against paired morphologically normal lung tissue. Sample size was determined by specimen availability and not by a prior power calculation. The immune data were combined with whole exome sequencing and methylation data from the same cohort of nodules. In total, the cohort included some 55 patients with pulmonary nodules, all of whom underwent surgical resection. A total of fewer than 60 patients contributed TCR sequencing data. According to the study, over a hundred samples went through TCR sequencing. POLYSOLVER was used to infer Class I HLA alleles from exome data, while LOHHLA was used to detect allele-specific HLA loss. Results the study describes overall, beyond this receptor: Top T cell clone frequencies were highest in normal lung and appeared to decrease progressively from AAH through AIS, MIA and invasive adenocarcinoma. The findings rested on association rather than direct causation, and larger cohorts with long-term follow-up and longitudinal biopsies were considered necessary. Clonality was highest in normal lung, while later-stage lesions appeared to show lower clonality but higher T cell density and diversity. Compared with EGFR-mutant or double wild-type lesions, KRAS-mutant nodules had the highest T cell clonality. Because every patient came from Japan and China, how well the results apply to Western populations was uncertain.

TCR beta CDR3 regions were sequenced from DNA using the immunoSEQ hsTCRbeta Kit. For the original study's pipeline: TCR sequencing data were analysed with the ImmunoSEQ Analyzer. T cell clonality was defined as 1 minus Pielou's evenness computed on productive rearrangements. To measure T cell diversity, the inverse Simpson index was applied to productive templates. T cell density was defined as TCR beta template counts normalized to usable DNA, with usable DNA estimated by amplification and sequencing of housekeeping genes. Two-sided Kruskal-Wallis tests were used to compare TCR metrics across histologic stages. The source is immuneACCESS, and TCRdb retained only in-frame sequences with V and J called. Part of the clones is not carried over; for the studies checked, unresolved V genes explain less than half of this, and the remainder is unexplained. D and trimming were read from the DNA, whereas the V and J calls and clone size are those reported in that table. The table for this sample lists over 4,000 clones; over 70% of them were counted only once. Approximately 10% of the sample is held by the ten biggest clonotypes.

Resection was performed on patients in Japan or China between the mid-2010s and the late 2010s. The histologic diagnosis of each case was independently confirmed on H&E slides by two lung cancer pathologists. For nucleic acid extraction, premalignant or tumor cells were enriched by macro-dissection following pathologic assessment. FFPE tissue was used for DNA isolation with the AllPrep DNA/RNA FFPE Kit. The source of this sequence is a person aged 60-80 years with lung adenocarcinoma. The sequencing input was FFPE minimally invasive lung adenocarcinoma tissue. The sample's cell subset or site label, decoded: micro-invasive lung adenocarcinoma (MIA). Here the chain combines TRBV9 and TRBJ1-3, and perhaps TRBD1 as D gene, on 5 matching bases. The CDR3 has the sequence CASSVEVGGTIYF. The nucleotide sequence is given as TGTGCCAGCAGCGTAGAAGTTGGGGGCACCATATATTTT. Extended through the reference TRBV9 and TRBJ1-3 proteins, this CDR3 yields the full variable domain: DSGVTQTPKHLITATGQRVTLRCSPRSGDLSVYWYQQSLDQGLQFLIQYYNGEERAKGNILERFSAQQFPDLHSELNLSSLELGDSALYFCASSVEVGGTIYFGEGSWLTVV.